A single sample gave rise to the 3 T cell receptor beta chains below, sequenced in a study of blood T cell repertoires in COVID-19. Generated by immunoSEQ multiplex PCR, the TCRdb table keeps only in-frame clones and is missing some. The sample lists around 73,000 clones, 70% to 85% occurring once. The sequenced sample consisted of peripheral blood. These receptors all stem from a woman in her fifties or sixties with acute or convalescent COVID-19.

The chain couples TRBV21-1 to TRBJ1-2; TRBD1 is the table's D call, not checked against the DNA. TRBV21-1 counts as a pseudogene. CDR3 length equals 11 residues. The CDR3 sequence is CASSSRGGYTF. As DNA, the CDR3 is TGTGCCAGCAGCAGCAGGGGTGGCTACACCTTC.

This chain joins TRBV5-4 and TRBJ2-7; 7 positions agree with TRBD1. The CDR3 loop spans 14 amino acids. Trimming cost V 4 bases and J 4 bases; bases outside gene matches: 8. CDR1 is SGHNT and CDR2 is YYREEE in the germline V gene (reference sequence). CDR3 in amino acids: CASSRGQASYEQYF. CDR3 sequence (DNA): TGTGCCAGCAGCCGTGGACAGGCTTCTTACGAGCAGTACTTC.

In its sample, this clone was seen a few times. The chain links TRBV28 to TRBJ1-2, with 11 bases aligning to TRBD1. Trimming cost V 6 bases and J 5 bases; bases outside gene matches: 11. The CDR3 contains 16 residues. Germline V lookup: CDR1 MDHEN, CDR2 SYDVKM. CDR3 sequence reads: CASSYTRTGGSYGYTF. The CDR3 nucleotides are TGTGCCAGCAGCTATACCCGGACAGGGGGCTCGTATGGCTACACCTTC.